This TCR beta chain originates from a study of cytomegalovirus exposure and HLA in healthy donors. Study-wide points: Sequencing likely caused a cluster of highly shared sequence variants. As a later analysis revealed, most CMV-associated TCR beta chains appeared HLA-restricted. Previously analyzed data showed that most TCR beta V segments were productive at a frequency of about 90% or about 30%.

Notes on this clone: Its antigen is currently unknown.

With 60 Vbeta and 13 Jbeta primers, the PCR was carried out. The data were produced by immunoSEQ multiplex PCR, yet TCRdb's version contains in-frame clones alone and is incomplete. The sample includes about 110,000 clones, roughly three quarters of them seen just once. The sequence was obtained from a man in his forties in good health and CMV-seropositive. The sequenced sample was PBMCs.

CDR3 coding DNA: TGCAGCGCTAGTAGCGGGAGGGCCTATTCCACCGGGGAGCTGTTTTTT. Its protein product is CSASSGRAYSTGELFF. The chain recombines TRBV29-1 with TRBJ2-2; 11 bases fit TRBD2. This CDR3 region has 16 residues. Germline lookup yields CDR1 SQVTM and CDR2 ANQGSEA. V shed 7 bases, J shed 4 bases, and the junction held 11 bases outside the gene matches.